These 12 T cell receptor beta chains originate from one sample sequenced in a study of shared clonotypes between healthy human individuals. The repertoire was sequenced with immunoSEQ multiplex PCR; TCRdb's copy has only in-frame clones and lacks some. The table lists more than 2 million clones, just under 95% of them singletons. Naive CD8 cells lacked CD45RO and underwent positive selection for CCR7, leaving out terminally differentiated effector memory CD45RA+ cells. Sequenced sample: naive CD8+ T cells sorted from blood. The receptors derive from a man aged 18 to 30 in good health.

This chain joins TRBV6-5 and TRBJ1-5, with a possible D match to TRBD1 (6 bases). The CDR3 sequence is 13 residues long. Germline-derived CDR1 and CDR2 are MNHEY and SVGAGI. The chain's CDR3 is CASWGAVGQPQHF. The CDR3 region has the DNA TGTGCGAGCTGGGGGGCTGTGGGGCAGCCCCAGCATTTT.

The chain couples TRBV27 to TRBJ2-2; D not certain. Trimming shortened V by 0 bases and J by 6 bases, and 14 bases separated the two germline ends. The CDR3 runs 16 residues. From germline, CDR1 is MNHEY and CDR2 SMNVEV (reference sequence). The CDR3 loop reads CASSLSNPGWAGELFF. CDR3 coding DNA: TGTGCCAGCAGTTTATCGAATCCAGGATGGGCCGGGGAGCTGTTTTTT.

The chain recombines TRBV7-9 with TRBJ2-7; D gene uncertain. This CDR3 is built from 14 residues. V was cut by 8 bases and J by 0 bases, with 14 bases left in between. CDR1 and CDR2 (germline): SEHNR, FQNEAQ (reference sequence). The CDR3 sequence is CASRPSPSSYEQYF. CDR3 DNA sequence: TGTGCCAGCCGACCCTCCCCGAGCTCCTACGAGCAGTACTTC.

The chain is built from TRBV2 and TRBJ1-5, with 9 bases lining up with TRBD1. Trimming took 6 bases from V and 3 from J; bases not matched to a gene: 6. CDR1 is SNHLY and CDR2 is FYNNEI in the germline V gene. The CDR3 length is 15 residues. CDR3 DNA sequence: TGTGCCAGCAGCCCCGGGACAGGGCTCAATCAGCCCCAGCATTTT. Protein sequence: CASSPGTGLNQPQHF.

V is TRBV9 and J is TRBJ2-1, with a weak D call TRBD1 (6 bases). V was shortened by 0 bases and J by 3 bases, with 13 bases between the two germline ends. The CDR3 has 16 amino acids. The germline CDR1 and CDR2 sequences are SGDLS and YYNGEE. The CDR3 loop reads CASSVGTVTLYNEQFF. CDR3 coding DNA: TGTGCCAGCAGCGTAGGGACAGTCACTCTCTACAATGAGCAGTTCTTC.

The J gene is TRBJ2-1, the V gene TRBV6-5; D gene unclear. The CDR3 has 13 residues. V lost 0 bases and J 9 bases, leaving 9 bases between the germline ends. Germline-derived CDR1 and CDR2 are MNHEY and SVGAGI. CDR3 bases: TGTGCCAGCAGTTACTCTTGGGTCGGTGAGCAGTTCTTC. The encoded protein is CASSYSWVGEQFF.

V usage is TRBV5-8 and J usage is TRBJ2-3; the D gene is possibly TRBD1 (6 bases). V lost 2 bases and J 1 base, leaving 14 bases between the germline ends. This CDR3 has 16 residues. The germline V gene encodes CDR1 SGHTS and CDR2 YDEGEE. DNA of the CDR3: TGTGCCAGCAGCTTCGGGATTTCAGGGGGCACAGATACGCAGTATTTT. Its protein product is CASSFGISGGTDTQYF. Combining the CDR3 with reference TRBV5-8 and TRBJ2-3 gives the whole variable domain EAGVTQSPTHLIKTRGQQATLRCSPISGHTSVYWYQQALGLGLQFLLWYDEGEERNRGNFPPRFSGRQFPNYSSELNVNALELEDSALYLCASSFGISGGTDTQYFGPGTRLTVL.

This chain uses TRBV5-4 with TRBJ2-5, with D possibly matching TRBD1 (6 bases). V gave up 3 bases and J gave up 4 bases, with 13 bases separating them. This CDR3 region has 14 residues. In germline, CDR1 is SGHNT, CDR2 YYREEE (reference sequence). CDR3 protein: CASSWEGGGETQYF. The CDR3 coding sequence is TGTGCCAGCAGCTGGGAAGGGGGTGGAGAGACCCAGTACTTC.

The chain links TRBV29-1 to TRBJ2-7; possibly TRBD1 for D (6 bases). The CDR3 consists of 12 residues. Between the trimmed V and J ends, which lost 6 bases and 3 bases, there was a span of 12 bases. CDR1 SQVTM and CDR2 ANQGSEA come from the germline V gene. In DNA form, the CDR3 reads TGCAGCGTCGCGACAGGCGGCTACGAGCAGTACTTC. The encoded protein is CSVATGGYEQYF.

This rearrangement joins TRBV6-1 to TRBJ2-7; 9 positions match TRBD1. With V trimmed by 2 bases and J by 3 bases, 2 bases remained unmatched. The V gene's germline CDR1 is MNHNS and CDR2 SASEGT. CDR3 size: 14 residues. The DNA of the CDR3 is TGTGCCAGCAGTGAACGGACAGGGGTCTACGAGCAGTACTTC. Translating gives CASSERTGVYEQYF.

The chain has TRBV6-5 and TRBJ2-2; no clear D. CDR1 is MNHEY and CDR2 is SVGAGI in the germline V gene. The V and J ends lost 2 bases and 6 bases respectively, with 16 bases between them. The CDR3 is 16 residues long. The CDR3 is CASSYGEGAVAGELFF. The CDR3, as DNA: TGTGCCAGCAGTTACGGGGAAGGAGCCGTGGCCGGGGAGCTGTTTTTT.

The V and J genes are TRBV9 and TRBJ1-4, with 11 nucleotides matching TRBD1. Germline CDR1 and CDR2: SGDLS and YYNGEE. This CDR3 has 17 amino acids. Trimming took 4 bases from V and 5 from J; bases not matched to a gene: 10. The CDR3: CASSPDGTGGTNEKLFF. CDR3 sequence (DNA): TGTGCCAGCAGCCCAGACGGGACAGGGGGGACCAATGAAAAACTGTTTTTT.